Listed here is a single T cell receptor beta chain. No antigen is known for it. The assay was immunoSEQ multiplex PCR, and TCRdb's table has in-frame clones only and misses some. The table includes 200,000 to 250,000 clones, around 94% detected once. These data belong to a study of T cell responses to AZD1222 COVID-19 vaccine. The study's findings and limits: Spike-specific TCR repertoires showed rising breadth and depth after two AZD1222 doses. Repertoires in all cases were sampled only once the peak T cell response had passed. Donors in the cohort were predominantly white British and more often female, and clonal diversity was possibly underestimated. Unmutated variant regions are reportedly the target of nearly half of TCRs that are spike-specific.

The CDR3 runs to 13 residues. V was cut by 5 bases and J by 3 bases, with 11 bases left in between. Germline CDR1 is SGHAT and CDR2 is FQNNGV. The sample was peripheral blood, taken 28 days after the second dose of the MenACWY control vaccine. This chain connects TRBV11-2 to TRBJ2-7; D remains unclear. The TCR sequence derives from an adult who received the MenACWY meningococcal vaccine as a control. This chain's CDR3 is CASSPPAGYEQYF. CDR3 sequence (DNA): TGTGCCAGCAGCCCCCCGGCTGGCTACGAGCAGTACTTC.